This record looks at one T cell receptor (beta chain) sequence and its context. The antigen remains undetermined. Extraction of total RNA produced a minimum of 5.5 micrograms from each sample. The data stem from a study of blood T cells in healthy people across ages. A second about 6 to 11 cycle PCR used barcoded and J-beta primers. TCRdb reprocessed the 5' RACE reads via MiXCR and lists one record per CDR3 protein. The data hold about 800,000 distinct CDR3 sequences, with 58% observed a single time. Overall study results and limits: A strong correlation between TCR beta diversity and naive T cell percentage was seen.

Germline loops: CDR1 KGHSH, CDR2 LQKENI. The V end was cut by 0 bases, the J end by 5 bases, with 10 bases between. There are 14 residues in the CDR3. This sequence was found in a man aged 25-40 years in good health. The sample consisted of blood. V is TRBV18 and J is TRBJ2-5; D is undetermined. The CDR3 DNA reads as TGTGCCAGCTCACCACCATCGACTCCGGAGACCCAGTACTTC. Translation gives CASSPPSTPETQYF.